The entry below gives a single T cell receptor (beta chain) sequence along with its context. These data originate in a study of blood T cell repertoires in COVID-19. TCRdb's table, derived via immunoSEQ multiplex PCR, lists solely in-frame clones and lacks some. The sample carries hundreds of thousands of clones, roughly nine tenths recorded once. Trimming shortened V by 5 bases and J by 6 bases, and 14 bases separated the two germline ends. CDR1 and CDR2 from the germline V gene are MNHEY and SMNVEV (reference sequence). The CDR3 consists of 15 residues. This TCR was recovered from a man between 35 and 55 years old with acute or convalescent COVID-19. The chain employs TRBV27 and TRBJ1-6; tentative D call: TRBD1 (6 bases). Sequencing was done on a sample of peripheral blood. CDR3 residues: CASSQRTELNSPLHF. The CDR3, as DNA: TGTGCCAGCAGTCAGAGGACAGAACTTAATTCACCCCTCCACTTT.